This T cell receptor beta chain is drawn from a study of spatial heterogeneity in lung cancer. Study as a whole: Alpha-chain sequences were consistently detected in smaller numbers than beta-chain sequences. Tumor-region counts of TCR transcripts tracked strongly with a T cell module score from matched bulk RNA-seq. Broader study findings: Higher tumor mutation counts went along with higher counts of expanded intratumoral alpha and beta TCRs.

This clonotype was picked up many times. What it binds is unknown. Time point in this sample: sample taken at primary tumor resection. The sequenced material consisted of unsorted whole RNA from tumor, nontumor lung or frozen PBMC. In the library, each TCR cDNA molecule bore its own unique molecular identifier. TCRdb used MiXCR to reprocess the 5' RACE reads, holding one entry per CDR3 protein. The sample lists 5,000 to 7,000 distinct CDR3 sequences, 14% occurring once. V lost 5 bases to trimming and J lost 0 bases, with 7 bases between them. This CDR3 has 14 amino acids. Germline CDR1 is MNHEY and CDR2 is SVGAGI.

Here the sequenced sample was lung tumor tissue, taken at surgery. The rearrangement joins TRBV6-5 to TRBJ2-2, with D unclear. This sequence originates from a male donor with early-stage non-small cell lung cancer. CDR3 nucleotide sequence: TGTGCCAGCAGTCCTTACCCGAACACCGGGGAGCTGTTTTTT. Translated, it gives CASSPYPNTGELFF.